The clone carrying this T cell receptor beta chain appeared a few times. As yet, its antigen is unknown. PBMCs were obtained from over 8.5 ml fresh peripheral blood. TCR beta CDR3 region amplification was performed from RNA transcripts. The study used the HTBI primer set for a first-round RT-PCR of the TCR CDR3. TCRdb used MiXCR to reprocess the multiplex PCR reads, holding one entry per CDR3 protein. The data contain 130,000 to 150,000 distinct CDR3 sequences, roughly 23% of them singletons. The ends were cut back, 8 bases at V and 6 bases at J, with 19 bases in the middle. CDR1 is SGHRS and CDR2 is YFSETQ in the germline V gene. The CDR3 has 14 residues. This entry is derived from a study of T cells in Graves' hyperthyroidism and ophthalmopathy. Points from the study as a whole: Model output signaled ophthalmopathy a median around 6.9 months ahead of onset.

The TCR was taken from a woman aged 50 to 65 with Graves' hyperthyroidism that later progressed to Graves' ophthalmopathy. J is TRBJ2-3 and V is TRBV5-1; possible D gene TRBD1, 6 bases. Sequenced: blood. For the CDR3, the DNA is TGCGCCAGTAGCCCCGGGACGAGGGGGGATACGCAGTATTTT. This encodes CASSPGTRGDTQYF. Full variable domain (remainder filled in from reference TRBV5-1 and TRBJ2-3): KAGVTQTPRYLIKTRGQQVTLSCSPISGHRSVSWYQQTPGQGLQFLFEYFSETQRNKGNFPGRFSGRQFSNSRSEMNVSTLELGDSALYLCASSPGTRGDTQYFGPGTRLTVL.